This is a list of T cell receptor beta chains from one sample in a study of identical twins. Using its own MiXCR run on the 5' RACE reads, TCRdb lists one record per CDR3 protein. The sample yields around 530,000 distinct CDR3 sequences, over 12% seen once. The sample was also reused in another study, on yellow fever vaccine responses in identical twins.

Sequencing used CD4+ T cells sorted from blood. All receptors come from a woman under 30 in good health. The CDR3 runs from the conserved cysteine through the conserved F or W. A D gene is named only where the DNA matches it firmly. Only some rows state a clone size, as once, few, many or a class for expanded clones.

d_call: TRBD2
j_call: TRBJ2-1
v_call: TRBV7-6
clone_size: .
cdr3_aa: CASSLSGGGYNEQFF
cdr3_nt: TGTGCCAGCAGCTTAAGCGGGGGGGGGTACAATGAGCAGTTCTTC

d_call: .
j_call: TRBJ1-2
v_call: TRBV15
clone_size: .
cdr3_aa: CATSREQGFGGYTF
cdr3_nt: TGTGCCACCAGCAGAGAGCAAGGGTTTGGCGGCTACACCTTC

d_call: .
j_call: TRBJ2-3
v_call: TRBV5-1
clone_size: .
cdr3_aa: CASSFGRITDTQYF
cdr3_nt: TGCGCCAGCAGCTTTGGACGGATCACAGATACGCAGTATTTT

d_call: TRBD2
j_call: TRBJ2-3
v_call: TRBV7-3
clone_size: few
cdr3_aa: CASSKREGSADTQYF
cdr3_nt: TGTGCCAGCAGCAAGCGGGAGGGCTCCGCAGATACGCAGTATTTT

d_call: .
j_call: TRBJ1-2
v_call: TRBV19
clone_size: few
cdr3_aa: CASEDRINYGYTF
cdr3_nt: TGTGCCAGTGAGGACAGAATTAACTATGGCTACACCTTC

d_call: TRBD1
j_call: TRBJ2-5
v_call: TRBV29-1
clone_size: many
cdr3_aa: CSGQGNQGETQYF
cdr3_nt: TGCAGCGGACAGGGGAACCAGGGAGAGACCCAGTACTTC

d_call: .
j_call: TRBJ1-1
v_call: TRBV5-4
clone_size: few
cdr3_aa: CASISRGGGARTEAFF
cdr3_nt: TGTGCCAGCATTTCCCGAGGCGGCGGCGCGAGGACTGAAGCTTTCTTT

d_call: TRBD2
j_call: TRBJ2-2
v_call: TRBV12-3/TRBV12-4
clone_size: few
cdr3_aa: CASSLVAGGRTGELFF
cdr3_nt: TGTGCCAGCAGTTTAGTAGCGGGGGGGCGTACCGGGGAGCTGTTTTTT

d_call: TRBD2
j_call: TRBJ2-1
v_call: TRBV5-1
clone_size: few
cdr3_aa: CASSLEGGPYNEQFF
cdr3_nt: TGCGCCAGCAGCTTGGAGGGAGGGCCCTACAATGAGCAGTTCTTC

d_call: .
j_call: TRBJ1-1
v_call: TRBV3-1
clone_size: many
cdr3_aa: CASSTGTTNTEAFF
cdr3_nt: TGTGCCAGCAGCACCGGGACAACGAACACTGAAGCTTTCTTT

d_call: .
j_call: TRBJ2-4
v_call: TRBV27
clone_size: few
cdr3_aa: CASSLGSTVGIQYF
cdr3_nt: TGTGCCAGCAGTTTAGGGTCGACAGTAGGCATTCAGTACTTC

d_call: .
j_call: TRBJ1-2
v_call: TRBV6-1
clone_size: few
cdr3_aa: CASSAFDRTGYGYTF
cdr3_nt: TGTGCCAGCAGTGCCTTCGATAGAACGGGTTATGGCTACACCTTC

d_call: .
j_call: TRBJ1-4
v_call: TRBV3-1
clone_size: .
cdr3_aa: CASSQAVGEGEKLFF
cdr3_nt: TGTGCCAGCAGCCAAGCAGTGGGGGAAGGTGAAAAACTGTTTTTT

d_call: TRBD2
j_call: TRBJ2-7
v_call: TRBV7-6
clone_size: few
cdr3_aa: CASSPTSGSRYEQYF
cdr3_nt: TGTGCCAGCAGCCCAACTAGCGGGTCTCGCTACGAGCAGTACTTC

d_call: .
j_call: TRBJ1-5
v_call: TRBV28
clone_size: few
cdr3_aa: CASSLSGYSNQPQHF
cdr3_nt: TGTGCCAGCAGTTTATCAGGTTATAGCAATCAGCCCCAGCATTTT

d_call: .
j_call: TRBJ1-1
v_call: TRBV7-4
clone_size: .
cdr3_aa: CACSLSALGRNTEAFF
cdr3_nt: TGTGCCTGCAGCTTATCTGCGCTTGGACGGAACACTGAAGCTTTCTTT

d_call: .
j_call: TRBJ1-4
v_call: TRBV9
clone_size: .
cdr3_aa: CASSVDQANEKLFF
cdr3_nt: TGTGCCAGCAGCGTGGACCAAGCTAATGAAAAACTGTTTTTT

d_call: TRBD1
j_call: TRBJ1-1
v_call: TRBV5-5
clone_size: .
cdr3_aa: CASSLVRGRTEAFF
cdr3_nt: TGTGCCAGCAGCTTGGTCAGGGGGCGAACTGAAGCTTTCTTT

d_call: .
j_call: TRBJ1-5
v_call: TRBV3-1
clone_size: .
cdr3_aa: CASSLGLTQPQHF
cdr3_nt: TGTGCCAGCAGCCTAGGGTTGACTCAGCCCCAGCATTTT

d_call: TRBD2
j_call: TRBJ2-1
v_call: TRBV10-3
clone_size: few
cdr3_aa: CAISESTQLAVSYNEQFF
cdr3_nt: TGTGCCATCAGTGAGTCGACTCAACTAGCGGTCTCCTACAATGAGCAGTTCTTC

d_call: .
j_call: TRBJ2-7
v_call: TRBV9
clone_size: .
cdr3_aa: CASSVAAGQVYEQYF
cdr3_nt: TGTGCCAGCAGCGTAGCGGCAGGCCAAGTTTACGAGCAGTACTTC

d_call: .
j_call: TRBJ2-5
v_call: TRBV6-1
clone_size: .
cdr3_aa: CASSGENQYF
cdr3_nt: TGTGCCAGCAGTGGGGAAAACCAGTACTTC

d_call: TRBD2
j_call: TRBJ2-5
v_call: TRBV5-1
clone_size: .
cdr3_aa: CASSLDDGTSYGETQYF
cdr3_nt: TGCGCCAGCAGCTTGGACGACGGGACTAGCTATGGGGAGACCCAGTACTTC

d_call: .
j_call: TRBJ2-3
v_call: TRBV11-2
clone_size: .
cdr3_aa: CASSLAGVGSLGTQYF
cdr3_nt: TGTGCCAGCAGCTTAGCTGGGGTAGGGAGCCTCGGGACGCAGTATTTT

d_call: TRBD1
j_call: TRBJ2-5
v_call: TRBV12-3/TRBV12-4
clone_size: many
cdr3_aa: CASSSHRGLDKETQYF
cdr3_nt: TGTGCCAGCAGTTCCCACAGGGGCCTCGACAAAGAGACCCAGTACTTC

d_call: TRBD2
j_call: TRBJ2-5
v_call: TRBV29-1
clone_size: many
cdr3_aa: CSTSGSEQETQYF
cdr3_nt: TGCAGCACTAGCGGGAGCGAGCAAGAGACCCAGTACTTC

d_call: .
j_call: TRBJ2-3
v_call: TRBV20-1
clone_size: few
cdr3_aa: CSATWSTDTQYF
cdr3_nt: TGCAGTGCTACCTGGAGCACAGATACGCAGTATTTT

d_call: TRBD2
j_call: TRBJ2-7
v_call: TRBV12-3/TRBV12-4
clone_size: many
cdr3_aa: CASSLTSGYYEQYF
cdr3_nt: TGTGCCAGCAGTTTGACTAGCGGCTACTACGAGCAGTACTTC

d_call: .
j_call: TRBJ2-2
v_call: TRBV24-1
clone_size: few
cdr3_aa: CATSDPSTVTGELFF
cdr3_nt: TGTGCCACCAGTGATCCTTCGACAGTCACCGGGGAGCTGTTTTTT

d_call: .
j_call: TRBJ2-6
v_call: TRBV29-1
clone_size: .
cdr3_aa: CSVRSTNSGANVLTF
cdr3_nt: TGCAGCGTTCGAAGCACTAACTCTGGGGCCAACGTCCTGACTTTC

d_call: .
j_call: TRBJ2-1
v_call: TRBV2
clone_size: many
cdr3_aa: CASSGNGERWTANEQFF
cdr3_nt: TGTGCCAGCAGTGGGAATGGCGAGAGGTGGACGGCTAATGAGCAGTTCTTC

d_call: TRBD1
j_call: TRBJ1-6
v_call: TRBV7-9
clone_size: few
cdr3_aa: CASSGGTANNSPLHF
cdr3_nt: TGTGCCAGCAGCGGAGGGACAGCCAATAATTCACCCCTCCACTTT

d_call: TRBD2
j_call: TRBJ2-3
v_call: TRBV6-5
clone_size: many
cdr3_aa: CASSSGTSALGTDTQYF
cdr3_nt: TGTGCCAGCAGTTCCGGGACTAGCGCTTTGGGCACAGATACGCAGTATTTT

d_call: .
j_call: TRBJ1-2
v_call: TRBV10-3
clone_size: .
cdr3_aa: CAISESSTNYGYTF
cdr3_nt: TGTGCCATCAGTGAAAGCAGTACTAACTATGGCTACACCTTC

d_call: .
j_call: TRBJ2-3
v_call: TRBV4-1
clone_size: .
cdr3_aa: CASSQVIGTDTQYF
cdr3_nt: TGCGCCAGCAGCCAAGTTATCGGCACAGATACGCAGTATTTT

d_call: TRBD1
j_call: TRBJ1-6
v_call: TRBV3-1
clone_size: .
cdr3_aa: CASSKTRDRNNSPLHF
cdr3_nt: TGTGCCAGCAGCAAGACCCGGGACAGAAATAATTCACCCCTCCACTTT

d_call: TRBD1
j_call: TRBJ2-1
v_call: TRBV5-1
clone_size: .
cdr3_aa: CASSLGQGGGNEQFF
cdr3_nt: TGCGCCAGCAGCTTGGGACAGGGTGGGGGCAATGAGCAGTTCTTC

d_call: TRBD2
j_call: TRBJ2-1
v_call: TRBV6-1
clone_size: .
cdr3_aa: CASSPHPGGRKSNNEQFF
cdr3_nt: TGTGCCAGCAGTCCCCACCCGGGGGGGCGTAAGTCGAACAATGAGCAGTTCTTC

d_call: TRBD1
j_call: TRBJ1-6
v_call: TRBV5-5
clone_size: .
cdr3_aa: CASSLEDRGSPLHF
cdr3_nt: TGTGCCAGCAGCTTGGAGGACAGGGGTTCACCCCTCCACTTT

d_call: .
j_call: TRBJ1-1
v_call: TRBV20-1
clone_size: many
cdr3_aa: CSARANTEAFF
cdr3_nt: TGCAGTGCTAGGGCGAACACTGAAGCTTTCTTT

d_call: .
j_call: TRBJ2-1
v_call: TRBV29-1
clone_size: few
cdr3_aa: CSVDSGGGPYNEQFF
cdr3_nt: TGCAGCGTTGATAGCGGTGGTGGCCCCTACAATGAGCAGTTCTTC

d_call: .
j_call: TRBJ1-3
v_call: TRBV5-1
clone_size: .
cdr3_aa: CASSLVPGPGKGNTIYF
cdr3_nt: TGCGCCAGCAGCTTGGTGCCGGGCCCGGGTAAAGGAAACACCATATATTTT

d_call: TRBD1
j_call: TRBJ2-7
v_call: TRBV5-1
clone_size: few
cdr3_aa: CASSSRTGYEQYF
cdr3_nt: TGCGCCAGCAGCTCACGGACAGGCTACGAGCAGTACTTC

d_call: TRBD2
j_call: TRBJ2-1
v_call: TRBV6-2/TRBV6-3
clone_size: .
cdr3_aa: CASRPAGGSSDEQFF
cdr3_nt: TGTGCCAGCAGACCCGCGGGGGGGTCGAGCGATGAGCAGTTCTTC

d_call: .
j_call: TRBJ2-3
v_call: TRBV10-3
clone_size: .
cdr3_aa: CAISELDTQYF
cdr3_nt: TGTGCCATCAGTGAGTTAGATACGCAGTATTTT

d_call: .
j_call: TRBJ2-1
v_call: TRBV3-1
clone_size: few
cdr3_aa: CASSQLEGSYNEQFF
cdr3_nt: TGTGCCAGCAGCCAACTAGAAGGGTCCTACAATGAGCAGTTCTTC

d_call: .
j_call: TRBJ2-7
v_call: TRBV7-9
clone_size: many
cdr3_aa: CASSLGPDYEQYF
cdr3_nt: TGTGCCAGCAGCTTAGGCCCCGACTACGAGCAGTACTTC

d_call: .
j_call: TRBJ2-1
v_call: TRBV2
clone_size: .
cdr3_aa: CASSFEGTRKNEQFF
cdr3_nt: TGTGCCAGCAGTTTCGAGGGAACCAGAAAAAATGAGCAGTTCTTC

d_call: TRBD2
j_call: TRBJ2-4
v_call: TRBV24-1
clone_size: few
cdr3_aa: CATSPSSGRAEENIQYF
cdr3_nt: TGTGCCACCTCCCCCTCAAGCGGGAGGGCCGAGGAAAACATTCAGTACTTC

d_call: .
j_call: TRBJ2-3
v_call: TRBV5-1
clone_size: .
cdr3_aa: CASSRRQNDTQYF
cdr3_nt: TGCGCCAGCAGCAGAAGACAGAACGATACGCAGTATTTT